One and the same sample provided the 30 T cell receptor beta chains below, sequenced in a study of blood T cell repertoires in COVID-19 (dated by TCRdb to the early 2020s). Receptors were amplified or captured by the immunoSEQ multiplex PCR assay. The table was pulled from immuneACCESS by TCRdb, which kept in-frame rearrangements only. Such tables lose some clones; where checked, under half of the loss comes from unresolved V genes, and the rest has no known cause. Present in this sample are 110,000 to 150,000 clones, around 90% of which were seen just once. The ten largest account for over 1.5% of the sample. The sample was peripheral blood. These receptors originate from an older man with acute or convalescent COVID-19.

The CDR3 region has the DNA TGTGCCAGCAGTGGCACAGGGGGTGCTTCACCCCTCCACTTT. Translated, it gives CASSGTGGASPLHF. This chain connects TRBV25-1 to TRBJ1-6; 8 bases are shared with TRBD1. The V and J ends lost 4 bases and 9 bases, in that order; junction bases with no gene match: 5. This CDR3 is 14 amino acids long. Per the germline V gene, CDR1 is MGHDK and CDR2 is SYGVNS.

V usage is TRBV2 and J usage is TRBJ2-2; 9 bases agree with TRBD1. Trimming removed 5 bases from V and 4 bases from J; junction bases left unmatched: 8. Germline V lookup: CDR1 SNHLY, CDR2 FYNNEI. CDR3 size: 16 residues. The CDR3 DNA sequence: TGTGCCAGCAGTCTACAGGGGGCGATTGGCACCGGGGAGCTGTTTTTT. It encodes CASSLQGAIGTGELFF. Full variable domain (outside the CDR3, taken from reference TRBV2 and TRBJ2-2): EPEVTQTPSHQVTQMGQEVILRCVPISNHLYFYWYRQILGQKVEFLVSFYNNEISEKSEIFDDQFSVERPDGSNFTLKIRSTKLEDSAMYFCASSLQGAIGTGELFFGEGSRLTVL.

V usage is TRBV24-1 and J usage is TRBJ2-1, with 8 bases identical to TRBD2. The V gene's germline CDR1 is KGHDR and CDR2 SFDVKD. This CDR3 comprises 15 residues. The V and J ends lost 6 bases and 0 bases, in that order; junction bases with no gene match: 3. The chain's CDR3 is CATSLGTSSYNEQFF. The CDR3 bases are TGTGCCACCAGTCTCGGGACTAGCTCCTACAATGAGCAGTTCTTC.

This clone was seen only a few times. The V gene is TRBV6-5, the J gene TRBJ1-2; possibly TRBD1 for D (6 bases). The CDR3 is 13 amino acids. From germline, CDR1 is MNHEY and CDR2 SVGAGI. Between the trimmed V and J ends, which lost 5 bases and 4 bases, there was a span of 11 bases. CDR3 region: CASSTDSSYGYTF. Here the CDR3 DNA reads TGTGCCAGCAGTACGGACAGTTCCTATGGCTACACCTTC.

This sequence joins TRBV28 and TRBJ2-1; perhaps TRBD2 as D (5 bases). Germline assignment: CDR1 MDHEN and CDR2 SYDVKM. Trimming pared 4 bases from V and 7 bases from J, leaving 8 bases between. The CDR3 runs 12 residues. Written as DNA, the CDR3 is TGTGCCAGCAGTTCCGAGGGAAATGAGCAGTTCTTC. Amino acid sequence: CASSSEGNEQFF.

Regarding this clone: Distinct nucleotide sequences in the sample also encode this CDR3. The chain combines TRBV7-2 with TRBJ1-1, with 7 bases identical to TRBD1. V gave up 5 bases and J gave up 2 bases; unmatched junction bases: 5. Germline assignment: CDR1 SGHTA and CDR2 FQGNSA. This CDR3 comprises 14 residues. The CDR3 bases are TGTGCCAGCAGCCTACGACAGGGAAACACTGAAGCTTTCTTT. It yields the protein CASSLRQGNTEAFF.

This chain links TRBV30 with TRBJ2-7, with a possible D match to TRBD2 (6 bases). This CDR3 contains 12 residues. From germline, CDR1 is GTSNPN and CDR2 SVGIG (reference sequence). V was trimmed by 4 bases and J by 6 bases, leaving 13 bases between them. This CDR3 reads CAWKGGGTEQYF. Here the CDR3 DNA reads TGTGCCTGGAAAGGTGGCGGGACCGAGCAGTACTTC.

In this sample, this clone turned up a few times. The chain joins TRBV7-9 to TRBJ2-3; 13 nucleotides align to TRBD2. CDR3 length: 15 amino acids. In germline, CDR1 is SEHNR, CDR2 FQNEAQ (reference sequence). The junction had 6 bases not matched to a gene; V was cut back by 6 bases and J by 6 bases. This CDR3 is CASRWTSGGWDTQYF. The CDR3 DNA reads as TGTGCCAGCAGGTGGACTAGCGGGGGATGGGATACGCAGTATTTT. Drawing the rest from reference TRBV7-9 and TRBJ2-3, the complete variable domain is DTGVSQNPRHKITKRGQNVTFRCDPISEHNRLYWYRQTLGQGPEFLTYFQNEAQLEKSRLLSDRFSAERPKGSFSTLEIQRTEQGDSAMYLCASRWTSGGWDTQYFGPGTRLTVL.

This chain joins TRBV28 and TRBJ2-7; 8 bases fit TRBD1. The J segment lost 4 bases and the V segment lost 5 bases, leaving 10 bases of the junction unmatched. Germline lookup yields CDR1 MDHEN and CDR2 SYDVKM. The CDR3 runs 15 residues. CDR3 in amino acids: CASSAQGAGPYEQYF. CDR3 nucleotides: TGTGCCAGCAGTGCCCAGGGGGCTGGTCCGTACGAGCAGTACTTC. Full variable domain (rest looked up from reference TRBV28 and TRBJ2-7): DVKVTQSSRYLVKRTGEKVFLECVQDMDHENMFWYRQDPGLGLRLIYFSYDVKMKEKGDIPEGYSVSREKKERFSLILESASTNQTSMYLCASSAQGAGPYEQYFGPGTRLTVT.

The rearrangement uses TRBV9 and TRBJ2-2; 8 bases agree with TRBD1. Germline values: CDR1 SGDLS, CDR2 YYNGEE. This CDR3 has 15 residues. J was trimmed by 3 bases and V by 2 bases; bases with no gene match: 3. CDR3: CASSVDRVDTGELFF. DNA for the CDR3: TGTGCCAGCAGCGTGGACAGGGTTGACACCGGGGAGCTGTTTTTT.

The V call is TRBV5-1, the J call TRBJ1-1, with 9 bases fitting TRBD1. The CDR3 covers 16 residues. The germline V gene has CDR1 SGHRS and CDR2 YFSETQ. The ends lost 3 bases at V and 5 bases at J; junction bases unmatched: 11. In DNA form, the CDR3 reads TGCGCCAGCAGCTCCGGCCACAGGGGGCCGGGGACTGAAGCTTTCTTT. Translation gives CASSSGHRGPGTEAFF.

The rearrangement uses TRBV15 and TRBJ2-7; 9 positions match TRBD1. Unmatched junction bases numbered 8, after V lost 5 bases and J lost 6 bases. Germline CDR1 and CDR2: LNHNV and YYDKDF (reference sequence). The CDR3 is 14 residues long. In nucleotides, the CDR3 is TGTGCCACCAGCGGCGGGACAGGGTTGGGCGAGCAGTACTTC. Its protein is CATSGGTGLGEQYF.

The chain couples TRBV5-6 to TRBJ2-5, with D possibly matching TRBD1 (5 bases). Germline values: CDR1 SGHDT, CDR2 YYEEEE. V lost 1 base and J lost 2, with 9 bases in between. The CDR3 has 14 amino acids. CDR3 sequence: CASSLRAGQETQYF. Here the CDR3 DNA reads TGTGCCAGCAGCTTGCGGGCAGGGCAAGAGACCCAGTACTTC.

CDR3 in DNA: TGCGCCAGCAGCTTGAGAGGGACAACTAATGAAAAACTGTTTTTT. Residues: CASSLRGTTNEKLFF. V gene TRBV5-1 combines with J gene TRBJ1-4, with D hard to call. Deletions cut 1 base from V and 0 bases from J, with 7 bases between. The CDR3 is 15 residues long. The germline gives CDR1 SGHRS, CDR2 YFSETQ. Looking up the rest from reference TRBV5-1 and TRBJ1-4 gives the full variable domain: KAGVTQTPRYLIKTRGQQVTLSCSPISGHRSVSWYQQTPGQGLQFLFEYFSETQRNKGNFPGRFSGRQFSNSRSEMNVSTLELGDSALYLCASSLRGTTNEKLFFGSGTQLSVL.

This sequence joins TRBV19 and TRBJ1-2, with 8 positions matching TRBD1. This CDR3 has 12 residues. V trimming: 5 bases; J trimming: 7 bases; junction bases outside the gene matches: 3. Per the germline V gene, CDR1 is LNHDA and CDR2 is SQIVND (reference sequence). CDR3 sequence reads: CASSYGQGGYTF. In DNA form, the CDR3 reads TGTGCCAGTAGTTACGGACAGGGTGGCTACACCTTC.

This chain connects TRBV3-1 (or the pseudogene TRBV3-2) to TRBJ1-1, with 9 bases identical to TRBD1. Germline lookup yields CDR1 LGHDT and CDR2 YNNKEL (reference sequence). There are 15 residues in the CDR3. The J segment lost 1 base and the V segment lost 2 bases, leaving 2 bases of the junction unmatched. CDR3 nucleotides: TGTGCCAGCAGCCAAAAGGACAGGGGGAACACTGAAGCTTTCTTT. As protein: CASSQKDRGNTEAFF.

This sequence joins TRBV18 and TRBJ2-5, with a weak D call TRBD1 (6 bases). The CDR3 loop spans 13 amino acids. V dropped 4 bases and J dropped 5 bases, with 11 bases sitting between them. Germline CDR1 KGHSH, CDR2 LQKENI. The CDR3 DNA is TGTGCCAGCTCACGATCACAGGGTGAGACCCAGTACTTC. Protein: CASSRSQGETQYF.

This chain links TRBV7-2 with TRBJ1-1, with a tentative D call TRBD1 (5 bases). The length of the CDR3 is 13 residues. Germline CDR1 reads SGHTA; CDR2 reads FQGNSA. V dropped 3 bases and J dropped 3 bases, with 8 bases sitting between them. The CDR3 region is CASSFTGYTEAFF. As DNA, the CDR3 is TGTGCCAGCAGCTTTACAGGATACACTGAAGCTTTCTTT.

The chain links TRBV2 to TRBJ1-5, with 7 nucleotides matching TRBD1. The CDR3 extends over 14 amino acids. The germline V gene has CDR1 SNHLY and CDR2 FYNNEI. V shed 4 bases, J shed 2 bases, and the junction held 2 bases outside the gene matches. The CDR3 sequence is CASSGTGGNQPQHF. The CDR3 DNA is TGTGCCAGCAGTGGGACAGGTGGCAATCAGCCCCAGCATTTT.

The CDR3 bases are TGTGCCAGCAGGGAGGGCAGGGAGGATACATACGAGCAGTACTTC. Translated, it gives CASREGREDTYEQYF. The rearrangement links TRBV6-5 to TRBJ2-7, with D maybe TRBD2 (6 bases). Germline V gives CDR1 MNHEY, CDR2 SVGAGI. The CDR3 runs 15 residues. V shed 6 bases and J shed 4 bases, with 19 bases lying between them.

This chain joins TRBV2 and TRBJ2-1; 9 nucleotides line up with TRBD1. V dropped 4 bases and J dropped 10; count of bases not matched to a gene: 8. From germline, CDR1 is SNHLY and CDR2 FYNNEI. The CDR3 totals 14 residues. CDR3 nucleotides: TGTGCCAGCAGTGGGTTCAGACAGGGGGGAGAGCAGTTCTTC. Its protein is CASSGFRQGGEQFF.

The gene calls are TRBV10-3 and TRBJ2-5; no reliable D call. CDR3 size: 11 residues. V was trimmed by 0 bases and J by 7 bases, leaving 3 bases between them. Germline loops: CDR1 ENHRY, CDR2 SYGVKD. CDR3 nucleotides: TGTGCCATCAGTGAGTCCGGGACCCAGTACTTC. Encoded protein: CAISESGTQYF.

The V call is TRBV23-1, the J call TRBJ2-5; 8 nucleotides align to TRBD1. TRBV23-1 is reported as an ORF; its role is uncertain. The CDR3 has 16 amino acids. V lost 5 bases, J lost 2 bases, and 10 bases stayed unmatched. The CDR3 sequence: CASSTRDRGPQETQYF. The CDR3 nucleotides are TGCGCCAGCAGTACCCGAGACAGGGGTCCACAAGAGACCCAGTACTTC.

The chain is built from TRBV24-1 and TRBJ2-7; the match to TRBD1 covers 7 bases. CDR1 and CDR2 from the germline V gene are KGHDR and SFDVKD. J was trimmed by 4 bases and V by 4 bases; bases with no gene match: 15. This CDR3 is 17 amino acids long. The CDR3 sequence: CATSDNWDSVNTYEQYF. CDR3 DNA sequence: TGTGCCACCAGTGACAACTGGGACAGTGTGAACACTTACGAGCAGTACTTC.

The V and J genes are TRBV25-1 and TRBJ1-1; D gene ambiguous. CDR1 MGHDK and CDR2 SYGVNS come from the germline V gene. Trimming removed 3 bases at V and 4 bases at J, with 12 bases between. This CDR3 is 14 amino acids long. The CDR3 bases are TGTGCCAGCAGTGACGGAGAGGTAAGCACTGAAGCTTTCTTT. Translation gives CASSDGEVSTEAFF.

The chain couples TRBV19 to TRBJ1-6, with TRBD1 matching over 7 bases. The CDR3 sequence is 14 residues long. Germline values: CDR1 LNHDA, CDR2 SQIVND (reference sequence). With V trimmed by 6 bases and J by 9 bases, 8 bases remained unmatched. The CDR3 nucleotides are TGTGCCAGTAGGACGACAGGGTACGGTTCACCCCTCCACTTT. Translated, it gives CASRTTGYGSPLHF.

The chain uses TRBV28 and TRBJ2-4, with D perhaps TRBD2 (7 bases). V was shortened by 5 bases and J by 2 bases, with 10 bases between the two germline ends. CDR1 MDHEN and CDR2 SYDVKM come from the germline V gene. This CDR3 has 14 amino acids. The CDR3 DNA reads TGTGCCAGCAGTGAGGGGGGGACCAAAAACATTCAGTACTTC. Its translation: CASSEGGTKNIQYF.

The CDR3 loop is CASGRGILGEKLFF. In nucleotides, the CDR3 is TGTGCCTCGGGCAGGGGGATACTAGGGGAAAAACTGTTTTTT. J is TRBJ1-4 and V is TRBV10-3, with 7 nucleotides matching TRBD1. Germline CDR1 ENHRY, CDR2 SYGVKD. The V gene end was trimmed by 11 bases and the J gene end by 8 bases; junction bases not matched to a gene: 14. The CDR3 covers 14 residues.

This chain joins TRBV11-2 and TRBJ1-2, with a weak D call TRBD1 (6 bases). The CDR3 spans 16 residues. V was pared by 5 bases and J by 5 bases, with 21 bases between. CDR1 and CDR2 (germline): SGHAT, FQNNGV. This chain's CDR3 is CASSPLTGRPGYGYTF. Written as DNA, the CDR3 is TGTGCCAGCAGCCCACTGACAGGCCGTCCGGGATATGGCTACACCTTC.

The chain combines TRBV6-5 with TRBJ2-5; 7 bases map to TRBD1. The junction had 7 bases not matched to a gene; V was cut back by 5 bases and J by 4 bases. This CDR3 is 14 amino acids long. CDR1 MNHEY and CDR2 SVGAGI come from the germline V gene. The CDR3 loop is CASSQPSGGETQYF. In DNA form, the CDR3 reads TGTGCCAGCAGTCAACCCTCAGGGGGAGAGACCCAGTACTTC.